The 22 T cell receptor beta chains reported below all come from one sample, sequenced in a study of tumor-infiltrating lymphocytes in primary liver carcinoma. Scientists recovered RNA and DNA together from around 20-30 mg of unsorted bulk tissue. Using a constant-region primer together with ProtoScript II reverse transcriptase, TCR beta cDNA was made from roughly 500 ng of total RNA. Three nested multiplex PCR rounds of slightly modified ARM-PCR generated TCR beta libraries. Rounds one and two of PCR, each of around 11 cycles, were primed with TRBV1-TRBV30 forward primers and a C-beta reverse primer. Using its own MiXCR run on the multiplex PCR reads, TCRdb lists one record per CDR3 protein. The sample has 90,000 to 100,000 distinct CDR3 sequences; more than 60% are singletons. The sample taken for sequencing was liver tumor tissue from sampling region 5. Subset described: tumor region T5, tumor centre. Every receptor here comes from a woman aged 60 to 75 with primary liver carcinoma and hepatitis B virus infection.

Only one count was recorded for this clonotype. Germline and junction disagree at one end, which may indicate a read error. The CDR3 loop reads CASGYSGQRSPYEQYF. CDR3 DNA: TGTGCCAGCGGTTACTCGGGACAGAGGAGCCCCTACGAACAGTACTTC. The rearrangement joins TRBV6-6 to TRBJ2-7; TRBD1 matches at 7 bases. The CDR3 sequence is 16 residues long. From germline, CDR1 is MNHNY and CDR2 SVGAGI (reference sequence).

This chain joins TRBV6-5 and TRBJ2-7; TRBD1 might be the D (6 bases). The CDR3 runs 14 residues. The germline V and J ends were trimmed by 11 bases and 1 base, with 18 bases remaining between them. The germline V gene has CDR1 MNHEY and CDR2 SVGAGI. The CDR3 region is CACIPGAQSYEQYF. DNA of the CDR3: TGTGCCTGCATCCCAGGGGCACAATCCTACGAGCAGTACTTC.

The DNA of the CDR3 is TGTGCCAGCCATCCGGAAACTAGCAATCAGCCCCAGCATTTT. It codes for CASHPETSNQPQHF. This rearrangement joins TRBV2 to TRBJ1-5; D gene unclear. The V and J ends lost 8 bases and 0 bases respectively, with 11 bases between them. CDR3 length: 14 amino acids. Germline CDR1 SNHLY, CDR2 FYNNEI.

This rearrangement joins TRBV10-3 to TRBJ1-1; tentatively, D is TRBD1 (6 bases). The CDR3 totals 14 residues. Trimming cost V 4 bases and J 4 bases, with 13 bases left between them. Germline V CDR1 and CDR2: ENHRY, SYGVKD. This CDR3 reads CAISGRQETTEAFF. The CDR3 DNA reads TGTGCCATCAGTGGACGACAGGAGACCACTGAAGCTTTCTTT.

With regard to this clonotype: This is likely a read error, given that the CDR3 carries no conserved phenylalanine or tryptophan at its end. This chain joins TRBV28 and TRBJ1-1; 8 nucleotides match TRBD1. In germline, CDR1 is MDHEN, CDR2 SYDVKM. With V trimmed by 10 bases and J by 3 bases, 4 bases remained unmatched. The CDR3 totals 12 residues. Here the CDR3 reads CATRTGHTEAFS. The CDR3 region has the DNA TGTGCCACCCGGACAGGGCACACTGAAGCTTTCTCT.

This clonotype was observed a few times. One end of the junction fails to match germline, which may point to a read error. The V gene is TRBV11-1, the J gene TRBJ2-1; D is undetermined. The CDR3 is made up of 13 amino acids. CDR1 and CDR2 from the germline V gene are SGHAT and FQDESV (reference sequence). The CDR3 sequence: CTSSFGTDNERFF. The CDR3, as DNA: TGTACCAGCAGCTTCGGCACGGATAATGAACGGTTCTTC.

The table lists this clonotype with many counts. The chain joins TRBV10-3 to TRBJ2-7, with a possible D match to TRBD1 (5 bases). Trimming shortened V by 10 bases and J by 2 bases, and 12 bases separated the two germline ends. This CDR3 has 12 residues. CDR1 is ENHRY and CDR2 is SYGVKD in the germline V gene. The CDR3 nucleotides read TGTGCCACAAAGACAGACCCCTACGAGCAGTACTTC. It translates to CATKTDPYEQYF.

Concerning this clonotype: With a much larger clone just one base away, this may be a read error. J is TRBJ2-1 and V is TRBV29-1, with TRBD2 as a possible D gene (5 bases). Germline assignment: CDR1 SQVTM and CDR2 ANQGSEA. CDR3 length: 14 amino acids. V was shortened by 8 bases and J by 4 bases, with 18 bases between the two germline ends. The CDR3 bases are TGCAGCATACTAAGGACTGAATTTTACAATGAGCAGTTCTTC. Translating gives CSILRTEFYNEQFF.

Worth noting for this clonotype: A junction end diverges from the germline sequence, so it may reflect a read error. V and J are TRBV29-1 and TRBJ1-5; tentative D call: TRBD1 (5 bases). This CDR3 contains 13 residues. Germline V lookup: CDR1 SQVTM, CDR2 ANQGSEA. CDR3 sequence: CSVLVSGGQPLHF. DNA for the CDR3: TGTAGCGTCTTAGTTTCTGGGGGTCAGCCCCTGCATTTT. The variable domain in full, with the rest retrieved from reference TRBV29-1 and TRBJ1-5, is SAVISQKPSRDICQRGTSLTIQCQVDSQVTMMFWYRQQPGQSLTLIATANQGSEATYESGFVIDKFPISRPNLTFSTLTVSNMSPEDSSIYLCSVLVSGGQPLHFGDGTRLSIL.

Comment on this clonotype: The CDR3 does not end in the conserved phenylalanine or tryptophan, so this is likely a read error. The genes are TRBV11-3 and TRBJ2-5, with D perhaps matching TRBD2 (6 bases). Germline CDR1 reads SGHNT; CDR2 reads YENEEA. V lost 4 bases to trimming and J lost 4 bases, with 28 bases between them. This CDR3 is 19 amino acids long. The DNA for the CDR3 is TGTGCCAGCAGCTCCGACCGGGGAACTAGCAGTTTAACCGGAGAGACCCAGTACTCC. This encodes CASSSDRGTSSLTGETQYS.

The chain joins TRBV19 to TRBJ1-5; weak D call: TRBD1 (5 bases). V was trimmed by 0 bases and J by 6 bases, leaving 12 bases between them. Germline lookup yields CDR1 LNHDA and CDR2 SQIVND (reference sequence). This CDR3 region has 15 residues. CDR3 sequence reads: CASSIDGPRGQPQHF. CDR3 bases: TGTGCCAGTAGTATAGATGGTCCTAGGGGTCAGCCCCAGCATTTT.

V is TRBV28 and J is TRBJ2-7; 7 bases agree with TRBD2. The CDR3 contains 15 residues. Unmatched junction bases numbered 8, after V lost 6 bases and J lost 0 bases. Germline values: CDR1 MDHEN, CDR2 SYDVKM. In DNA, the CDR3 is TGTGCCAGCAGAACTGGGGAGGGAACCTCCTACGAGCAGTACTTC. This codes for CASRTGEGTSYEQYF.

V gene TRBV11-3 combines with J gene TRBJ1-2, with no clear D. This CDR3 comprises 14 residues. The V gene lost 0 bases and the J gene lost 7 bases, with 12 bases spanning the gap. Germline V gives CDR1 SGHNT, CDR2 YENEEA. CDR3 sequence (DNA): TGTGCCAGCAGCTTAGAGACGGTTCTTGCTGGCTACACCTTC. It specifies CASSLETVLAGYTF.

This clonotype has more than one count but fewer than ten. A much more abundant neighbour one base away suggests this may be a read error. The chain joins TRBV5-4 to TRBJ2-2, with D maybe TRBD2 (7 bases). The germline V and J ends were trimmed by 4 bases and 4 bases, with 17 bases remaining between them. CDR3 length: 16 residues. The germline V gene encodes CDR1 SGHNT and CDR2 YYREEE (reference sequence). The CDR3 protein is CASSPNGGQVTGELFF. CDR3 DNA sequence: TGTGCCAGCAGCCCTAACGGGGGGCAGGTCACCGGGGAGCTGTTTTTT.

A remark on this clonotype: A much larger clone sits a single nucleotide away, making a read error possible. This sequence joins TRBV29-1 and TRBJ1-4; D is possibly TRBD1 (5 bases). This CDR3 region has 15 residues. V was shortened by 6 bases and J by 4 bases, with 18 bases between the two germline ends. Germline lookup yields CDR1 SQVTM and CDR2 ANQGSEA. The CDR3 bases are TGCAGCGTGGCCATGGTGGACAAACATAATGAAAAACTGTTTTTT. Protein sequence: CSVAMVDKHNEKLFF.

This sequence joins TRBV30 and TRBJ2-7; 10 bases map to TRBD2. Germline values: CDR1 GTSNPN, CDR2 SVGIG (reference sequence). Unmatched junction bases numbered 8, after V lost 3 bases and J lost 0 bases. The CDR3 contains 16 residues. The CDR3 loop reads CAWRRLAGPSSYEQYF. The DNA of the CDR3 is TGTGCCTGGAGGAGACTAGCGGGTCCGAGCTCCTACGAGCAGTACTTC.

With respect to this clonotype: Germline is not matched at one junction end, which may reflect a read error. This rearrangement joins TRBV6-5 to TRBJ2-1; 7 nucleotides match TRBD1. Per germline, CDR1 MNHEY and CDR2 SVGAGI. The CDR3 loop spans 16 amino acids. The CDR3 DNA is TGTACCAGAAGTTGCCAAAAGACAGGGACCTACAATGAGCAGTTCTTC. Translated: CTRSCQKTGTYNEQFF.

This clonotype has only one observation. The junction shows a germline mismatch at one end, possibly a read error. The chain joins TRBV4-1 to TRBJ1-4; a possible D gene is TRBD1 (6 bases). Germline V gene sequence: CDR1 MGHRA, CDR2 YSYEKL. The CDR3 is made up of 17 amino acids. The CDR3 DNA reads TGTGCCAGCAGCCAAGATGGGCAGGGGAGGACTAATGGAAAACTGTTGTTT. This translates into CASSQDGQGRTNGKLLF.

In regard to this clonotype: It may be a read error: a sequence one base away is much more abundant. The CDR3 does not close with the conserved phenylalanine or tryptophan, likely indicating a read error. The chain recombines TRBV14 with TRBJ2-7, with D tentatively TRBD1 (6 bases). Germline V CDR1 and CDR2: SGHDN, FVKESK. The CDR3 runs 13 residues. The V end lost 3 bases, the J end lost 5 bases, and 11 bases lay between the germline ends. In DNA form, the CDR3 reads TGTGCCAGCAGCCACCCAGGGGTGCACGAGCAGTACCTC. Its protein is CASSHPGVHEQYL.

In the case of this clonotype: A read error may explain this, as a much larger clone is one base away. The gene calls are TRBV6-4 and TRBJ2-1; 7 bases fit TRBD1. Germline CDR1 reads MRHNA; CDR2 reads SNTAGT. The CDR3 covers 14 residues. The CDR3 DNA sequence: TGTGACAGCAGTGAGGGGGCGGCCTACAATGAGCAGTTCTTC. Protein: CDSSEGAAYNEQFF.

This rearrangement joins TRBV20-1 to TRBJ2-2; the match to TRBD2 covers 9 bases. Germline CDR1 reads DFQATT; CDR2 reads SNEGSKA (reference sequence). This CDR3 has 14 amino acids. After removal of 6 bases from V and 3 bases from J, the junction contained 5 bases not matched to a gene. CDR3 region: CSARGGLDTGELFF. CDR3 coding DNA: TGCAGTGCGCGGGGGGGGTTGGACACCGGGGAGCTGTTTTTT.

In the case of this clonotype: The final CDR3 position lacks the conserved phenylalanine or tryptophan, pointing to a likely read error. J is TRBJ1-1 and V is TRBV12-3 or TRBV12-4; D might be TRBD1 (6 bases). The CDR3 has 15 residues. The CDR3 protein is CVGSRSDRLNTEAFY. The CDR3 DNA follows: TGTGTCGGCAGTCGATCGGACAGACTGAACACTGAAGCTTTCTAT.